This T cell receptor beta chain is drawn from a study of T cell responses to AZD1222 COVID-19 vaccine. Clones were read by immunoSEQ multiplex PCR, and TCRdb kept only the in-frame ones, dropping some. The table includes about 79,000 clones, 92% detected once. The ends lost 7 bases at V and 4 bases at J; junction bases unmatched: 7. From germline, CDR1 is SNHLY and CDR2 FYNNEI. The CDR3 contains 14 residues. The J gene is TRBJ2-7, the V gene TRBV2; 10 nucleotides line up with TRBD1. The sequencing used peripheral blood, collected on day 0 of MenACWY control vaccination. This TCR was sampled from an adult in good health. The CDR3 sequence is CASTRDRGRYEQYF. In DNA, the CDR3 is TGTGCCAGCACCCGGGACAGGGGACGGTACGAGCAGTACTTC.